These T cell receptor beta chains were read from a single sample in a study of T cells in Graves' hyperthyroidism and ophthalmopathy. TCRdb ran MiXCR on the multiplex PCR reads and lists one entry per CDR3 protein. This table holds over 500,000 distinct CDR3 sequences, about 15% found once. The material sequenced was blood. These receptors came from a young woman with Graves' ophthalmopathy. Each CDR3 is given without its conserved first and last residue. The order of the fields is V gene, clone size, J gene, CDR3 protein. A row's size may be missing; if present it is once, few, many or a size class.

>TRBV7-2|.|TRBJ1-5
ASSLDQGQPQH
>TRBV20-1|many|TRBJ2-5
SARENLETQY
>TRBV28|many|TRBJ2-1
ASRPRGTVKDEQF
>TRBV28|many|TRBJ2-7
ASSGTVLYEQY
>TRBV6-1|many|TRBJ1-1
ASSSNLGRGWLNTEAF
>TRBV4-2|.|TRBJ2-7
ASSQITSGRSYEQY
>TRBV9|.|TRBJ2-7
ASSPEPGAQQY
>TRBV9|few|TRBJ2-3
ASSYQGAGTDTQY
>TRBV5-6|few|TRBJ2-3
ASSLVGLAGDNDTQY
>TRBV14|.|TRBJ2-7
ASSHSYVYEQY
>TRBV18|many|TRBJ2-1
ASSPGQAYNEQF
>TRBV7-3|.|TRBJ2-5
AGSLGQQETQY
>TRBV7-2|.|TRBJ2-7
ASSLGRDSLVIEQY
>TRBV5-6|few|TRBJ1-2
ASSYQEGYT
>TRBV28|.|TRBJ2-5
ASSPVGLAGEGETQY
>TRBV7-3|many|TRBJ2-3
ASSLETPTDTQY
>TRBV28|many|TRBJ2-7
ASARPGTATYEQY